The 17 T cell receptor beta chains listed next were all sequenced from one sample in a study of graft-versus-host responses after intestinal transplantation. Here immunoSEQ multiplex PCR was the method, and the copy in TCRdb shows in-frame clones only, minus some. The sample yields about 120,000 clones, 85% to 95% seen once. No antigen is known for these receptors. The sample here was unstimulated CD8+ T cells sorted from spleen or lymph node cells, taken before transplant. The source of these receptors is a human donor who was the organ donor for an intestinal transplant.

CDR3 DNA sequence: TGTGCCAGCAGCCTGGGACTAGCGGGAAACAATGAGCAGTTCTTC. Translating it yields CASSLGLAGNNEQFF. The chain couples TRBV5-4 to TRBJ2-1, with 13 bases lining up with TRBD2. CDR1 is SGHNT, CDR2 YYREEE, per germline (reference sequence). The CDR3 loop spans 15 amino acids. J was trimmed by 5 bases and V by 4 bases; bases with no gene match: 3.

Here the CDR3 DNA reads TGTGCCAGCAGCCTCGGGACTAGCGGGCCCTACAATGAGCAGTTCTTC. Protein sequence: CASSLGTSGPYNEQFF. V is TRBV7-2 and J is TRBJ2-1, with 12 positions matching TRBD2. Germline V lookup: CDR1 SGHTA, CDR2 FQGNSA. This CDR3 comprises 16 residues. The J segment lost 2 bases and the V segment lost 5 bases, leaving 4 bases of the junction unmatched.

This clone was recorded once. The chain carries TRBV4-1 and TRBJ2-2, with D perhaps matching TRBD2 (6 bases). The germline V gene has CDR1 MGHRA and CDR2 YSYEKL. V gave up 6 bases and J gave up 7 bases, with 18 bases separating them. The CDR3 loop spans 15 amino acids. The CDR3 nucleotides are TGCGCCAGCAGTCCCCGGACTACCGCATTCGGGGAGCTGTTTTTT. Protein: CASSPRTTAFGELFF.

This clone was counted a single time. The chain carries TRBV11-2 and TRBJ1-1; TRBD1 might be the D (5 bases). V lost 1 base, J lost 6 bases, and 9 bases lay in between. The CDR3 totals 13 residues. The germline gives CDR1 SGHAT, CDR2 FQNNGV. The CDR3 is CASSLAAGSEAFF. CDR3 DNA: TGTGCCAGCAGCTTAGCCGCAGGGTCTGAAGCTTTCTTT.

CDR3 in DNA: TGCGCCAGCAGTGAAGGTTTGGGGAAATCTAGCACAGATACGCAGTATTTT. It is translated as CASSEGLGKSSTDTQYF. V gene TRBV10-1 combines with J gene TRBJ2-3; no firm D call. Germline values: CDR1 WNHNN, CDR2 SYGVQD (reference sequence). The ends were cut back, 3 bases at V and 0 bases at J, with 16 bases in the middle. CDR3 length: 17 residues.

This clone was observed a single time. The gene calls are TRBV7-9 and TRBJ2-7; tentative D call: TRBD2 (5 bases). This CDR3 contains 14 residues. Germline V gives CDR1 SEHNR, CDR2 FQNEAQ (reference sequence). V lost 5 bases and J 0 bases, leaving 11 bases between the germline ends. CDR3 sequence reads: CASSPGGRSYEQYF. The CDR3 nucleotides read TGTGCCAGCAGCCCCGGAGGCCGCTCCTACGAGCAGTACTTC.

The rearrangement links TRBV4-1 to TRBJ2-1; D possibly corresponds to TRBD2 (6 bases). V lost 1 base and J lost 5, with 9 bases in between. The CDR3 has 14 residues. Germline CDR1 MGHRA, CDR2 YSYEKL. This CDR3 reads CASSQGGLDNEQFF. In DNA form, the CDR3 reads TGCGCCAGCAGCCAAGGGGGACTCGACAATGAGCAGTTCTTC.

CDR3 nucleotides: TGTGCCAGCAGTACGGGGACAGGGGGTTCCCTTTACAATGAGCAGTTCTTC. Its protein is CASSTGTGGSLYNEQFF. The chain links TRBV27 to TRBJ2-1; 11 bases are a match to TRBD1. This CDR3 spans 17 amino acids. Germline trimming cut 5 bases from V and 4 bases from J; bases unmatched to any gene: 10. The germline gives CDR1 MNHEY, CDR2 SMNVEV (reference sequence).

The CDR3 sequence is CASRSGGSYNEQFF. CDR3 in DNA: TGTGCCAGTAGGTCCGGGGGCTCCTACAATGAGCAGTTCTTC. This rearrangement joins TRBV19 to TRBJ2-1, with D possibly being TRBD2 (6 bases). The CDR3 length is 14 residues. In germline, CDR1 is LNHDA, CDR2 SQIVND (reference sequence). V lost 6 bases and J 0 bases, leaving 9 bases between the germline ends.

The V call is TRBV5-8, the J call TRBJ1-1; D gene uncertain. Germline V gene sequence: CDR1 SGHTS, CDR2 YDEGEE. Deletions cut 1 base from V and 2 bases from J, with 6 bases between. The CDR3 is 13 amino acids. The CDR3 bases are TGTGCCAGCAGCTTGCGGTTTAACACTGAAGCTTTCTTT. Its protein is CASSLRFNTEAFF.

The chain uses TRBV5-1 and TRBJ1-2, with D possibly TRBD1 on 5 matching bases. V was trimmed by 0 bases and J by 6 bases, leaving 9 bases between them. This CDR3 region has 13 residues. From germline, CDR1 is SGHRS and CDR2 YFSETQ. Written as DNA, the CDR3 is TGCGCCAGCAGCTTGGTGCAAGGGGATGGCTACACCTTC. Encoded protein: CASSLVQGDGYTF.

This clone showed up just a few times. The CDR3 sequence: CASSEGTRTGMYF. The CDR3 DNA sequence: TGTGCCAGCAGTGAAGGAACCCGGACAGGGATGTACTTC. The chain employs TRBV9 and TRBJ2-7, with TRBD1 matching over 8 bases. This CDR3 has 13 residues. The V gene's germline CDR1 is SGDLS and CDR2 YYNGEE. V dropped 5 bases and J dropped 12; count of bases not matched to a gene: 13.

This clone was counted between two and nine times. The genes are TRBV29-1 and TRBJ2-7, with D unclear. The germline gives CDR1 SQVTM, CDR2 ANQGSEA. Trimming shortened V by 4 bases and J by 2 bases, and 9 bases separated the two germline ends. This CDR3 has 12 amino acids. This chain's CDR3 is CSVVSPPYEQYF. The CDR3 DNA follows: TGCAGCGTTGTTAGTCCCCCCTACGAGCAGTACTTC.

CDR3 bases: TGTGCCAGCAGTAGGACAGGAACAACCTACGAGCAGTACTTC. This codes for CASSRTGTTYEQYF. This chain joins TRBV2 and TRBJ2-7, with 7 positions matching TRBD1. J was trimmed by 2 bases and V by 5 bases; bases with no gene match: 6. CDR3 length: 14 residues. CDR1 and CDR2 from the germline V gene are SNHLY and FYNNEI.

The chain is built from TRBV7-9 and TRBJ2-1; 9 bases are a match to TRBD2. Germline CDR1 and CDR2: SEHNR and FQNEAQ (reference sequence). The junction had 4 bases not matched to a gene; V was cut back by 1 base and J by 6 bases. This CDR3 spans 15 amino acids. The CDR3 loop is CASSLGSGRGNEQFF. The CDR3 DNA is TGTGCCAGCAGCTTAGGTAGCGGGAGAGGCAATGAGCAGTTCTTC.

The rearrangement joins TRBV7-9 to TRBJ2-1; D may be TRBD2 (5 bases). Germline CDR1 and CDR2: SEHNR and FQNEAQ (reference sequence). V lost 0 bases and J 9 bases, leaving 6 bases between the germline ends. This CDR3 is 12 amino acids long. CDR3 region: CASSLAGVEQFF. The CDR3 region has the DNA TGTGCCAGCAGCTTAGCGGGAGTTGAGCAGTTCTTC.

This clone was found once. The chain carries TRBV4-1 and TRBJ1-1; D may be TRBD1 (6 bases). The CDR3 consists of 16 residues. The V gene lost 4 bases and the J gene lost 5 bases, with 20 bases spanning the gap. Germline CDR1 is MGHRA and CDR2 is YSYEKL. The CDR3 region is CASSLTTGTMETEAFF. CDR3 coding DNA: TGCGCCAGCAGCCTTACTACAGGGACTATGGAAACTGAAGCTTTCTTT.